These 24 T cell receptor beta chains were sequenced from one sample in a study of T cell responses to AZD1222 COVID-19 vaccine. Sequencing was performed with immunoSEQ multiplex PCR; in TCRdb, only in-frame clones are kept and a portion is missing. The sample includes about 140,000 clones, about 90% seen only once; the top ten take 7% to 9%. Specimen: peripheral blood, collected 28 days after the second dose of the MenACWY control vaccine. These receptors originate from an adult who received the MenACWY meningococcal vaccine as a control.

The chain has TRBV19 and TRBJ1-4; tentative D call: TRBD1 (6 bases). Trimming shortened V by 5 bases and J by 7 bases, and 11 bases separated the two germline ends. CDR3 length: 13 amino acids. Per the germline V gene, CDR1 is LNHDA and CDR2 is SQIVND (reference sequence). The CDR3 here is CASSVTRGEKLFF. The CDR3 bases are TGTGCCAGTAGTGTGACCAGGGGTGAAAAACTGTTTTTT.

This chain uses TRBV20-1 with TRBJ2-1; 7 bases align to TRBD1. V lost 3 bases to trimming and J lost 6 bases; unmatched junction nucleotides: 8. CDR1 is DFQATT and CDR2 is SNEGSKA in the germline V gene (reference sequence). CDR3 length: 14 residues. The CDR3: CSASGTVQGNEQFF. The CDR3 nucleotides are TGCAGTGCTAGTGGGACAGTTCAAGGCAATGAGCAGTTCTTC.

The V call is TRBV5-8, the J call TRBJ2-4, with 11 bases identical to TRBD1. The trim removed 3 bases at V and 9 bases at J, leaving 5 bases unmatched. Germline lookup yields CDR1 SGHTS and CDR2 YDEGEE. CDR3 length equals 14 residues. The CDR3 is CASSYGQGAFIQYF. The CDR3 DNA follows: TGTGCCAGCAGCTACGGACAGGGGGCTTTCATTCAGTACTTC.

Concerning this clone: Other DNA sequences in this sample translate to the same CDR3. The chain employs TRBV20-1 and TRBJ2-3, with D unclear. Germline loops: CDR1 DFQATT, CDR2 SNEGSKA (reference sequence). The CDR3 has 11 amino acids. V gave up 4 bases and J gave up 2 bases, with 4 bases separating them. In DNA, the CDR3 is TGCAGTGCTAAGCTCACAGATACGCAGTATTTT. Its protein is CSAKLTDTQYF.

V is TRBV20-1 and J is TRBJ2-1; D is uncertain. CDR3 length equals 12 residues. Germline V gene sequence: CDR1 DFQATT, CDR2 SNEGSKA (reference sequence). V lost 3 bases, J lost 9 bases, and 12 bases lay in between. Here the CDR3 DNA reads TGCAGTGCTAGTTCGGCGGTCGTTGAGCAGTTCTTC. Its translation is CSASSAVVEQFF.

The genes are TRBV7-2 and TRBJ1-1, with D uncertain. The germline CDR1 and CDR2 sequences are SGHTA and FQGNSA. V dropped 5 bases and J dropped 3 bases, with 13 bases sitting between them. The CDR3 has 14 amino acids. The CDR3 reads CASSSPAGYTEAFF. The CDR3 DNA follows: TGTGCCAGCAGCAGCCCCGCTGGATACACTGAAGCTTTCTTT. The whole variable domain, filled in from reference TRBV7-2 and TRBJ1-1, reads GAGVSQSPSNKVTEKGKDVELRCDPISGHTALYWYRQSLGQGLEFLIYFQGNSAPDKSGLPSDRFSAERTGGSVSTLTIQRTQQEDSAVYLCASSSPAGYTEAFFGQGTRLTVV.

This clone has a handful of counts. The V call is TRBV19, the J call TRBJ2-5; D is unresolved. The CDR3 covers 13 residues. Trimming removed 6 bases at V and 5 bases at J, with 13 bases between. CDR1 is LNHDA, CDR2 SQIVND, per germline (reference sequence). CDR3 in DNA: TGTGCCAGTAGCAAGCGCGTTCAGGAGACCCAGTACTTC. Its protein product is CASSKRVQETQYF.

CDR3 in DNA: TGTGCCACCAGTGATCAGACAGCCCGGGAGACCCAGTACTTC. Protein: CATSDQTARETQYF. The chain joins TRBV24-1 to TRBJ2-5; D perhaps matches TRBD1 (5 bases). The germline gives CDR1 KGHDR, CDR2 SFDVKD. The CDR3 runs 14 residues. The V gene lost 3 bases and the J gene lost 5 bases, with 12 bases spanning the gap.

This chain joins TRBV3-1 (or the pseudogene TRBV3-2) and TRBJ2-7; either TRBD1 or TRBD2 may supply D (5 bases each). This CDR3 spans 14 amino acids. V was cut by 5 bases and J by 3 bases, with 14 bases left in between. From germline, CDR1 is LGHDT and CDR2 YNNKEL (reference sequence). This CDR3 is CASSTWDRNYEQYF. For the CDR3, the DNA is TGTGCCAGCAGCACCTGGGACCGGAACTACGAGCAGTACTTC.

With respect to this clone: Within the sample, other DNA sequences also encode this same CDR3. This chain connects TRBV5-1 to TRBJ2-1; 7 bases line up with TRBD2. The V segment lost 0 bases and the J segment 4 bases; nucleotides outside the gene matches: 4. The CDR3 extends over 15 amino acids. Looked up from germline, CDR1 is SGHRS and CDR2 is YFSETQ. Here the CDR3 reads CASSLDLAVYNEQFF. For the CDR3, the DNA is TGCGCCAGCAGCTTGGACCTAGCGGTGTACAATGAGCAGTTCTTC. The full variable domain, in which reference TRBV5-1 and TRBJ2-1 provide the parts outside the CDR3, is KAGVTQTPRYLIKTRGQQVTLSCSPISGHRSVSWYQQTPGQGLQFLFEYFSETQRNKGNFPGRFSGRQFSNSRSEMNVSTLELGDSALYLCASSLDLAVYNEQFFGPGTRLTVL.

This clone was recorded once. This CDR3 is CASTPPGGLGSGANVLTF. CDR3 bases: TGTGCCAGTACCCCACCTGGGGGTTTGGGCTCTGGGGCCAACGTCCTGACTTTC. The chain employs TRBV19 and TRBJ2-6; D possibly matches TRBD1 or TRBD2 (5 bases each). Per the germline V gene, CDR1 is LNHDA and CDR2 is SQIVND (reference sequence). The CDR3 is 18 residues long. With 7 bases removed from V and 0 bases from J, the gap between germline ends came to 19 bases.

V usage is TRBV6-5 and J usage is TRBJ2-7; 14 bases fit TRBD2. Per the germline V gene, CDR1 is MNHEY and CDR2 is SVGAGI. V trimming: 2 bases; J trimming: 4 bases; junction bases outside the gene matches: 4. The CDR3 totals 16 residues. The chain's CDR3 is CASSYGLAGGSYEQYF. In DNA form, the CDR3 reads TGTGCCAGCAGTTACGGACTAGCGGGAGGATCTTACGAGCAGTACTTC.

V gene TRBV28 combines with J gene TRBJ1-4; possible D gene TRBD1, 5 bases. Germline CDR1 MDHEN, CDR2 SYDVKM. Trimming stripped 7 bases from V and 8 bases from J, with 17 bases between. The CDR3 loop spans 14 amino acids. The CDR3 sequence: CASKGRQRKEKLFF. As DNA, the CDR3 is TGTGCCAGCAAGGGGAGGCAAAGGAAGGAAAAACTGTTTTTT.

The chain is built from TRBV18 and TRBJ1-4; D is uncertain. V shed 2 bases and J shed 7 bases, with 5 bases lying between them. Per the germline V gene, CDR1 is KGHSH and CDR2 is LQKENI. This CDR3 contains 12 residues. CDR3 nucleotide sequence: TGTGCCAGCTCACCATCAAGTGAAAAACTGTTTTTT. Encoded protein: CASSPSSEKLFF.

The rearrangement joins TRBV27 to TRBJ2-3; 9 positions agree with TRBD2. The CDR3 has 15 amino acids. V lost 3 bases to trimming and J lost 4 bases; unmatched junction nucleotides: 5. Germline CDR1 is MNHEY and CDR2 is SMNVEV (reference sequence). The CDR3 loop is CASSFYSGRPDTQYF. In nucleotides, the CDR3 is TGTGCCAGCAGTTTTTATAGCGGGAGACCAGATACGCAGTATTTT.

V and J are TRBV5-4 and TRBJ1-1; TRBD1 matches 9 bases. This CDR3 region has 15 residues. With 2 bases clipped from V and 6 bases from J, the junction kept 8 bases outside the gene matches. CDR1 and CDR2 from the germline V gene are SGHNT and YYREEE (reference sequence). CDR3 DNA: TGTGCCAGCAGCTTATCCACAGGGGGCGGGGCTGAAGCTTTCTTT. Protein sequence: CASSLSTGGGAEAFF.

As to this clone: The sample carries other DNA sequences with the same CDR3. V gene TRBV28 combines with J gene TRBJ1-2; 7 nucleotides agree with TRBD1. Trimming took 8 bases from V and 2 from J; bases not matched to a gene: 5. This CDR3 region has 13 residues. CDR1 and CDR2 from the germline V gene are MDHEN and SYDVKM. Written as DNA, the CDR3 is TGTGCCAGCTCACTGGGACAGAACTATGGCTACACCTTC. Residues: CASSLGQNYGYTF.

This chain links TRBV29-1 with TRBJ2-7; 13 nucleotides match TRBD2. Germline V gene lookup returns CDR1 SQVTM and CDR2 ANQGSEA. The CDR3 totals 13 residues. The trim removed 7 bases at V and 4 bases at J, leaving 4 bases unmatched. The CDR3 loop reads CSARLAGGYEQYF. Here the CDR3 DNA reads TGCAGCGCCCGACTAGCGGGGGGATACGAGCAGTACTTC.

The table lists this clone with a count of one. The V call is TRBV7-2, the J call TRBJ2-5, with 12 bases aligning to TRBD2. The junction had 9 bases not matched to a gene; V was cut back by 5 bases and J by 5 bases. Germline loops: CDR1 SGHTA, CDR2 FQGNSA. The length of the CDR3 is 16 residues. The DNA of the CDR3 is TGTGCCAGCAGCCCACAACTAGCGGGGGGCTTTGAGACCCAGTACTTC. The encoded protein is CASSPQLAGGFETQYF.

Points on this clone: A read error may account for a junction end that differs from germline. Other DNA sequences of this sample code for an identical CDR3. This chain connects TRBV18 to TRBJ1-5; 9 bases are shared with TRBD1. Germline V gives CDR1 KGHSH, CDR2 LQKENI. The CDR3 spans 14 residues. The CDR3 sequence is CASSPTGGNQPQHF. DNA for the CDR3: TGTGCCAGCTCACCCACAGGGGGCAACCAGCCCCAGCATTTT.

The chain is built from TRBV7-3 and TRBJ2-5; D might be TRBD1 or TRBD2, each matching 6 bases. The germline V gene has CDR1 SGHTA and CDR2 FQGTGA. The CDR3 has 16 residues. Trimming cost V 2 bases and J 0 bases, with 13 bases left between them. The CDR3 DNA reads as TGTGCCAGCAGCTTACGGGGGCTGGGGTACCAAGAGACCCAGTACTTC. This codes for CASSLRGLGYQETQYF.

This chain links TRBV5-6 with TRBJ1-1; D remains ambiguous. Germline values: CDR1 SGHDT, CDR2 YYEEEE. The V and J ends lost 4 bases and 1 base respectively, with 8 bases between them. This CDR3 is 13 amino acids long. Here the CDR3 DNA reads TGTGCCAGCAGCGGGAGTGGGAACACTGAAGCTTTCTTT. Translating it yields CASSGSGNTEAFF.

The chain couples TRBV18 to TRBJ1-3; a weak D match, TRBD1 (6 bases). V was trimmed by 2 bases and J by 0 bases, leaving 8 bases between them. Looked up from germline, CDR1 is KGHSH and CDR2 is LQKENI. The CDR3 sequence is 15 residues long. The CDR3 loop reads CASSPGQTSGNTIYF. CDR3 nucleotides: TGTGCCAGCTCACCAGGACAGACCTCTGGAAACACCATATATTTT.

The V call is TRBV7-6, the J call TRBJ1-4; 7 nucleotides match TRBD1. Germline trimming cut 5 bases from V and 5 bases from J; bases unmatched to any gene: 11. Germline-derived CDR1 and CDR2 are SGHVS and FNYEAQ. The CDR3 runs to 16 residues. The CDR3 DNA sequence: TGTGCCAGCAGCCCCCCCCCGACAGGGAACAATGAAAAACTGTTTTTT. Its protein is CASSPPPTGNNEKLFF.